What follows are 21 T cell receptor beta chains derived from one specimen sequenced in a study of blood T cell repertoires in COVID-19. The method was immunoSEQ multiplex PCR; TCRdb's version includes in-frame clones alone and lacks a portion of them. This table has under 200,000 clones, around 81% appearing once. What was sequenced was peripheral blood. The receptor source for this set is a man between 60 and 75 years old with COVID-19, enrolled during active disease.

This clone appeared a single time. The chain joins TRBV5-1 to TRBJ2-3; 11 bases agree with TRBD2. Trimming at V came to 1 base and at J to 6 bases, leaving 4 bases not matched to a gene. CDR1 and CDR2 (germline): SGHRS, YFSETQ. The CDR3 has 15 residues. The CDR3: CASSLTSGSADTQYF. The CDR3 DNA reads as TGCGCCAGCAGCTTGACTAGCGGGAGCGCGGATACGCAGTATTTT.

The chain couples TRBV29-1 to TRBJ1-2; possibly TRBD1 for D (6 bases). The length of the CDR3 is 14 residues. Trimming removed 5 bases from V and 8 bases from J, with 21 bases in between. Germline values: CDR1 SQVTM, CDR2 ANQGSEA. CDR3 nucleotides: TGCAGCGTTATGGGGGGGGCCGGACGAGGAGGCTACACCTTC. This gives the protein CSVMGGAGRGGYTF. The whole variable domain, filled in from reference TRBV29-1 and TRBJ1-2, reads SAVISQKPSRDICQRGTSLTIQCQVDSQVTMMFWYRQQPGQSLTLIATANQGSEATYESGFVIDKFPISRPNLTFSTLTVSNMSPEDSSIYLCSVMGGAGRGGYTFGSGTRLTVV.

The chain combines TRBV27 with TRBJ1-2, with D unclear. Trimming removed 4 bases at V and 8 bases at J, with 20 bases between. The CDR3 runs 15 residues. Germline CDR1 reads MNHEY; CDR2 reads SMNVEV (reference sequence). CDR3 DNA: TGTGCCAGCAGTTCCACTGCCGGAGGGAGTTGGGGCTACACCTTC. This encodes CASSSTAGGSWGYTF.

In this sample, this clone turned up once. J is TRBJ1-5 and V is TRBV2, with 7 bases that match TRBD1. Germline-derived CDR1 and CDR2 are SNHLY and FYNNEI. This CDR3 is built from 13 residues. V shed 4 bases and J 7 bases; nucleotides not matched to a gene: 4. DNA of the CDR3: TGTGCCAGCAGTGTAAACAGGGGCCAGCCCCAGCATTTT. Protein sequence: CASSVNRGQPQHF.

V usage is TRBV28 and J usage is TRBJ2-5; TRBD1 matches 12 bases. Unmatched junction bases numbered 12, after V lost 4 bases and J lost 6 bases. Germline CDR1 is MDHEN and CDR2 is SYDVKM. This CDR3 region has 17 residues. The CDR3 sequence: CASSSPSGTGGGKTQYF. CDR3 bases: TGTGCCAGCAGTTCACCTTCTGGGACAGGGGGCGGAAAGACCCAGTACTTC.

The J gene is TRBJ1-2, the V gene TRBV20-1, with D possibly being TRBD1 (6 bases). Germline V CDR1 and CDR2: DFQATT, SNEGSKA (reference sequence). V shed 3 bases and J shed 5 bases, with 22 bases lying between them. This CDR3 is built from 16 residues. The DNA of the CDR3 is TGCAGTGCTAGTAGGGGGGGAAGTATGGGTCTATATGGCTACACCTTC. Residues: CSASRGGSMGLYGYTF.

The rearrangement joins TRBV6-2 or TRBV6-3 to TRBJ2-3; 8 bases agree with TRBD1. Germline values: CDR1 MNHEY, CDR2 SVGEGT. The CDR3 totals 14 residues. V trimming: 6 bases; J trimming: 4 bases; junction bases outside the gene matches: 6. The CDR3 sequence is CASSFTGGADTQYF. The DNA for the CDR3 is TGTGCCAGCAGCTTCACAGGGGGAGCAGATACGCAGTATTTT.

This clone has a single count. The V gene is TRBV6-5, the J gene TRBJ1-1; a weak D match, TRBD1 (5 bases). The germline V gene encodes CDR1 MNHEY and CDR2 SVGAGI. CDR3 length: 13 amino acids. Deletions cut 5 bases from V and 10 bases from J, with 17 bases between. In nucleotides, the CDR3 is TGTGCCAGCAGTCCCATAGATGGGAGGGGAGCTTTCTTT. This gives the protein CASSPIDGRGAFF.

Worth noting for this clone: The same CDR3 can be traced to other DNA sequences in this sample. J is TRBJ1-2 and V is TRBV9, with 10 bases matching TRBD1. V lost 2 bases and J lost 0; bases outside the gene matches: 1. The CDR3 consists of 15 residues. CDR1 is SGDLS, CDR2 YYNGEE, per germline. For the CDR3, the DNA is TGTGCCAGCAGCGTCGGACAGGGGGCTAACTATGGCTACACCTTC. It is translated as CASSVGQGANYGYTF.

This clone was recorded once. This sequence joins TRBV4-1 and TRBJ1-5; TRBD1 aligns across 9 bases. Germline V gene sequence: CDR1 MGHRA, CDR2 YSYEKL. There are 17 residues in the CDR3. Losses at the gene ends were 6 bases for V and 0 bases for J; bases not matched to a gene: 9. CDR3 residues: CASSPGQGGYSNQPQHF. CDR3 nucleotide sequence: TGCGCCAGCAGTCCGGGACAGGGAGGTTATAGCAATCAGCCCCAGCATTTT.

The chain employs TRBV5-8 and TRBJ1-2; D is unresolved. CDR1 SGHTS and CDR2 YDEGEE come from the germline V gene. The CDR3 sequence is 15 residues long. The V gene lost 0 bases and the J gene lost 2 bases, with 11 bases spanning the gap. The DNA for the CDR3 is TGTGCCAGCAGCTTGGATCAGCGCGTGAACTATGGCTACACCTTC. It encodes CASSLDQRVNYGYTF.

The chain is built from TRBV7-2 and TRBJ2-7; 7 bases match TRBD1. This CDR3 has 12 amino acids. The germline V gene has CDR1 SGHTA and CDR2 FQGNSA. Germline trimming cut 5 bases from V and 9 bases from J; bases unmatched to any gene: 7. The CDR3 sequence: CASSRDRVGQYF. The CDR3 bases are TGTGCCAGCAGCCGCGACAGGGTGGGGCAGTACTTC. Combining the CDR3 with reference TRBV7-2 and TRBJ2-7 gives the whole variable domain GAGVSQSPSNKVTEKGKDVELRCDPISGHTALYWYRQSLGQGLEFLIYFQGNSAPDKSGLPSDRFSAERTGGSVSTLTIQRTQQEDSAVYLCASSRDRVGQYFGPGTRLTVT.

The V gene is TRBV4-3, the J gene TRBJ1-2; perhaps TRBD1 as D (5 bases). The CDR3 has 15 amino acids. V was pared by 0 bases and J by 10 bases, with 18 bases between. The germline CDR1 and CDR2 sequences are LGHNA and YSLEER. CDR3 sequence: CASSQDRRIGGTYTF. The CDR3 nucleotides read TGCGCCAGCAGCCAAGATCGTAGAATAGGAGGGACCTACACCTTC.

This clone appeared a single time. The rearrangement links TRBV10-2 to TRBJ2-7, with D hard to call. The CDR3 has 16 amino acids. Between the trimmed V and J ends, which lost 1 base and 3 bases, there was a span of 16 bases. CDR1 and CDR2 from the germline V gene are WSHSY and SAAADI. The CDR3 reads CASSEYRPSRSYEQYF. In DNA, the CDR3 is TGCGCCAGCAGTGAGTACCGACCGTCGAGGAGCTACGAGCAGTACTTC.

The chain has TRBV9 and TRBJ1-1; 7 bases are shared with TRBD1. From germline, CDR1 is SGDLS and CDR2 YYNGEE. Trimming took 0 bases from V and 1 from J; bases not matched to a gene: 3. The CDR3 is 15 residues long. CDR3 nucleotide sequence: TGTGCCAGCAGCGTAGAACAGGGGAGGAACACTGAAGCTTTCTTT. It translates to CASSVEQGRNTEAFF. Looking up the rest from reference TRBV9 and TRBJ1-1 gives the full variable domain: DSGVTQTPKHLITATGQRVTLRCSPRSGDLSVYWYQQSLDQGLQFLIQYYNGEERAKGNILERFSAQQFPDLHSELNLSSLELGDSALYFCASSVEQGRNTEAFFGQGTRLTVV.

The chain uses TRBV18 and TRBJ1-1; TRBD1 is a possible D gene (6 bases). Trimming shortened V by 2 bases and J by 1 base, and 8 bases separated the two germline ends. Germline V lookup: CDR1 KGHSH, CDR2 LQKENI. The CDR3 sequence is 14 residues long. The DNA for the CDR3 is TGTGCCAGCTCACCATGGACAGAGAACACTGAAGCTTTCTTT. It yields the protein CASSPWTENTEAFF. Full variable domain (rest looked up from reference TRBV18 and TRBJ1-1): NAGVMQNPRHLVRRRGQEARLRCSPMKGHSHVYWYRQLPEEGLKFMVYLQKENIIDESGMPKERFSAEFPKEGPSILRIQQVVRGDSAAYFCASSPWTENTEAFFGQGTRLTVV.

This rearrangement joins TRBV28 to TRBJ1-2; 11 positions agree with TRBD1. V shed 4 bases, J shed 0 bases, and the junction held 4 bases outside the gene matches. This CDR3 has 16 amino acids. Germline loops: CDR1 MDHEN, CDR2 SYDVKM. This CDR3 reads CASSSGQGGTNYGYTF. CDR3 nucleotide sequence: TGTGCCAGCAGTTCGGGACAGGGGGGAACTAACTATGGCTACACCTTC.

The CDR3 region has the DNA TGTGCCAGCAGCCAAGTCCGTCCCGCGGGAGACTTTGTCGATGAGCAGTTCTTC. It translates to CASSQVRPAGDFVDEQFF. V is TRBV3-1 (or the pseudogene TRBV3-2) and J is TRBJ2-1, with 7 positions matching TRBD2. CDR3 length: 18 residues. Germline CDR1 is LGHDT and CDR2 is YNNKEL (reference sequence). Germline trimming cut 1 base from V and 8 bases from J; bases unmatched to any gene: 17.

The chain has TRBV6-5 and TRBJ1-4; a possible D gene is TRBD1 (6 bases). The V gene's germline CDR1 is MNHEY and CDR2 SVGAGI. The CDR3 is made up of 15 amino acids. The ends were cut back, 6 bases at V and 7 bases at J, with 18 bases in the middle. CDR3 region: CASRMEGGLGEKLFF. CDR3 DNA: TGTGCCAGCAGGATGGAGGGGGGGCTTGGTGAAAAACTGTTTTTT.

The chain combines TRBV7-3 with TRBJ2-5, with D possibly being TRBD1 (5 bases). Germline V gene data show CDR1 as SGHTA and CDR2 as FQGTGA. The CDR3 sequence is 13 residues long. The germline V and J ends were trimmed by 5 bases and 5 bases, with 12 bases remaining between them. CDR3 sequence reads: CASSPDSGETQYF. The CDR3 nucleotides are TGTGCCAGCAGCCCCGACAGTGGGGAGACCCAGTACTTC.

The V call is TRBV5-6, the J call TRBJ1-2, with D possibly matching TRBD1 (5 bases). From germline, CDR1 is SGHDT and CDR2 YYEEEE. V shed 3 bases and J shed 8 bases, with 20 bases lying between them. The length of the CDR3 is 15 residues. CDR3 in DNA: TGTGCCAGCAGCTGGGCAGGCAGGGAGGCGGAGGGCTACACCTTC. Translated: CASSWAGREAEGYTF.